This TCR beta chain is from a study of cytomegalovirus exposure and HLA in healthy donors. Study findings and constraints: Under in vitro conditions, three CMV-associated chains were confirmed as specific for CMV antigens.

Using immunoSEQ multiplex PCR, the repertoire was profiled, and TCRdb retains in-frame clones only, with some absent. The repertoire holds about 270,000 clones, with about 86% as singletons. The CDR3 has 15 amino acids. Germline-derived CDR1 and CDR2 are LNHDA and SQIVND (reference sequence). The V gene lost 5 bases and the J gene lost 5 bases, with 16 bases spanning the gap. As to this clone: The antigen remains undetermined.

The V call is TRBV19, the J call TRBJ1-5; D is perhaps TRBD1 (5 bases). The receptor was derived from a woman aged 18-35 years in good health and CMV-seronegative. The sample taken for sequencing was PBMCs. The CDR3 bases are TGTGCCAGTAGTCCTCCCTTGGGGGGAGATCAGCCCCAGCATTTT. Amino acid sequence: CASSPPLGGDQPQHF.